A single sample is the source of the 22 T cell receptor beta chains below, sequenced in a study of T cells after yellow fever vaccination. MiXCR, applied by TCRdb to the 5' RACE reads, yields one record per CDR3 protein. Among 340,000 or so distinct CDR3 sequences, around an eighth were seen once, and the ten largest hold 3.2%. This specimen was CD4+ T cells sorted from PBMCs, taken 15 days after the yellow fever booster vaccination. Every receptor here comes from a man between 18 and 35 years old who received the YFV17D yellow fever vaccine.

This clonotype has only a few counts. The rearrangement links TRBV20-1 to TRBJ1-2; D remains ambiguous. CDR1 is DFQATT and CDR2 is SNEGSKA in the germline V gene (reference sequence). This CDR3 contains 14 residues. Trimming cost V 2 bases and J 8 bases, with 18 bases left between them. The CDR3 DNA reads TGCAGTGCTAGAAAGTCAGATCGGGGAGCGGGCTACACCTTC. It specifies CSARKSDRGAGYTF.

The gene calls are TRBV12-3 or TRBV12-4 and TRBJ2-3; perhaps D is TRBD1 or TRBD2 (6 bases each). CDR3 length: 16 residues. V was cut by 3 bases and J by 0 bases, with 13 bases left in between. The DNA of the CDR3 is TGTGCCAGCAGTTTTGAGAGGGGGGCAAGCACAGATACGCAGTATTTT. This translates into CASSFERGASTDTQYF.

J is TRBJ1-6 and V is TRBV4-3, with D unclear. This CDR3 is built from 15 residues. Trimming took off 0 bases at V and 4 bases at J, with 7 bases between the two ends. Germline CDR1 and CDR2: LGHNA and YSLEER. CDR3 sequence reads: CASSQDTQYNSPLHF. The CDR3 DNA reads TGCGCCAGCAGCCAAGATACACAGTATAATTCACCCCTCCACTTT.

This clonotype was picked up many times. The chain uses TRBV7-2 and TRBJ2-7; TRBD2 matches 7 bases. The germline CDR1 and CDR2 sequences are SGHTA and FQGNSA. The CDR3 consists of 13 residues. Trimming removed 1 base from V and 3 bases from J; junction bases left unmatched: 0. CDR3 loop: CASSLGGGYEQYF. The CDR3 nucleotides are TGTGCCAGCAGCTTAGGGGGGGGCTACGAGCAGTACTTC.

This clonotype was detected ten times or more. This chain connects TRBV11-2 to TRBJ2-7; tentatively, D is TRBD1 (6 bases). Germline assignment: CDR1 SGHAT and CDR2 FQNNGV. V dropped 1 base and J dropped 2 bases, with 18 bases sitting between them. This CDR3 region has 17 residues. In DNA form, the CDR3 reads TGTGCCAGCAGCTTAGGGGGATATACAGGGATTCCCTACGAGCAGTACTTC. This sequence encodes CASSLGGYTGIPYEQYF.

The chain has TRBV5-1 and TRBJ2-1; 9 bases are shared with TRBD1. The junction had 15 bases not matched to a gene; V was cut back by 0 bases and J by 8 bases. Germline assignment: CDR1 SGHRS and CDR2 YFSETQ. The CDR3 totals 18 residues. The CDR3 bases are TGCGCCAGCAGCTTGGGGAGGACAGGGGAAAGTTTGGGACATGAGCAGTTCTTC. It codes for CASSLGRTGESLGHEQFF.

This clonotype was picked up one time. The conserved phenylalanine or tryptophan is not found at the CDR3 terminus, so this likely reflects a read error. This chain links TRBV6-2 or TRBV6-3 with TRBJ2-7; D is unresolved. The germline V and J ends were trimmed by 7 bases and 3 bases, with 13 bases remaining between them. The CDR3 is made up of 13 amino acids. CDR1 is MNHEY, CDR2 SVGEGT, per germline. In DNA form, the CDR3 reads TGTGCCAGCAATGAAGGGCCTCGCTACGAGCAGTACTCC. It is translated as CASNEGPRYEQYS.

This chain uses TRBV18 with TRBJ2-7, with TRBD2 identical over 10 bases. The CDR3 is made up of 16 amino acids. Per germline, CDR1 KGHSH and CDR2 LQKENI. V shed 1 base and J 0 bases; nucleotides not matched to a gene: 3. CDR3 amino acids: CASSPLAGGSSYEQYV. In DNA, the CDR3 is TGTGCCAGCTCACCACTAGCGGGGGGTAGCTCCTACGAGCAGTACGTC.

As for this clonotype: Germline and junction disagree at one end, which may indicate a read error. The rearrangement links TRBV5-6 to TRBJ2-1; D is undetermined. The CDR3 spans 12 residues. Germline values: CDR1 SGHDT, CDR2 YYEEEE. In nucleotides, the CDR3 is TGTCCCAGCAGCCATAACTACAATGAGCAGTTCTTC. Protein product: CPSSHNYNEQFF. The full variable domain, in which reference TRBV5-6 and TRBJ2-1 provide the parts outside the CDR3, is DAGVTQSPTHLIKTRGQQVTLRCSPKSGHDTVSWYQQALGQGPQFIFQYYEEEERQRGNFPDRFSGHQFPNYSSELNVNALLLGDSALYLCPSSHNYNEQFFGPGTRLTVL.

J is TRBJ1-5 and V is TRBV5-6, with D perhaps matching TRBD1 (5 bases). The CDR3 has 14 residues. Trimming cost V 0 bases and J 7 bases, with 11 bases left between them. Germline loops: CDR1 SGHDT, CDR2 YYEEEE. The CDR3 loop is CASSLGRGAQPQHF. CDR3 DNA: TGTGCCAGCAGCTTGGGAAGAGGGGCCCAGCCCCAGCATTTT.

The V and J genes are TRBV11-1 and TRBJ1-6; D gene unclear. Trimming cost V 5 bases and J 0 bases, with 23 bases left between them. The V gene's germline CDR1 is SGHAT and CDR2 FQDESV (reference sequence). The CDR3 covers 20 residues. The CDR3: CASSPSGSDRESSYNSPLHF. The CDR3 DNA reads TGTGCCAGCAGCCCGAGTGGGAGCGACCGAGAGAGCTCCTATAATTCACCCCTCCACTTT.

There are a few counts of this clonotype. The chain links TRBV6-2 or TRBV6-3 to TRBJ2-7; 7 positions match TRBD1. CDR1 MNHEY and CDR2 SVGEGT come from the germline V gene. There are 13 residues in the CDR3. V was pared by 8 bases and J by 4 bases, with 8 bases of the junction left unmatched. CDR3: CASGRDRGYEQYV. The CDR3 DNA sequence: TGTGCCAGCGGCCGGGACAGAGGGTACGAGCAGTACGTC.

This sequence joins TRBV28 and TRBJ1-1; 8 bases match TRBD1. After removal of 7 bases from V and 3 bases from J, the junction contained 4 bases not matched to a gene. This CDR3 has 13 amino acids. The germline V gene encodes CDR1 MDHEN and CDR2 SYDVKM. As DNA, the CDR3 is TGTGCCAGCACGACAGGGGTTTACACTGAAGCTTTCTTT. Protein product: CASTTGVYTEAFF.

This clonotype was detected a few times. CDR3 in amino acids: CASSQGTGAYNEQFF. The CDR3 DNA follows: TGTGCCAGCAGCCAGGGGACAGGGGCCTACAATGAGCAGTTCTTC. The V and J genes are TRBV3-1 and TRBJ2-1; 10 bases agree with TRBD1. The V segment lost 3 bases and the J segment 2 bases; nucleotides outside the gene matches: 1. The CDR3 contains 15 residues. Germline V lookup: CDR1 LGHDT, CDR2 YNNKEL (reference sequence).

Here the CDR3 DNA reads TGTGCCAGCAGTACCAACCCTTACAGGGGGGGGACTGAAGCTTTCTTT. It is translated as CASSTNPYRGGTEAFF. The gene calls are TRBV6-2 or TRBV6-3 and TRBJ1-1; 8 nucleotides line up with TRBD1. V lost 5 bases, J lost 5 bases, and 13 bases stayed unmatched. Germline V lookup: CDR1 MNHEY, CDR2 SVGEGT. This CDR3 spans 16 amino acids.

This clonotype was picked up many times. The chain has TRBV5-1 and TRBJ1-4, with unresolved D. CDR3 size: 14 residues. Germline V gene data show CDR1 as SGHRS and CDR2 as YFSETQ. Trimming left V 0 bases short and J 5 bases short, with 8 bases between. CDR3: CASSLGLLNEKLFF. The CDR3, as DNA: TGCGCCAGCAGCTTGGGACTGCTAAATGAAAAACTGTTTTTT.

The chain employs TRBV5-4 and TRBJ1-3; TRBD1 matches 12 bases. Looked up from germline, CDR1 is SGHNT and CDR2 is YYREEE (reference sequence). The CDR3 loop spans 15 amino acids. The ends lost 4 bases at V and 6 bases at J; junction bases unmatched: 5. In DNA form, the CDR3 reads TGTGCCAGCAGCCAGGGACAGGGGGCACCAAACACCATATATTTT. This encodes CASSQGQGAPNTIYF.

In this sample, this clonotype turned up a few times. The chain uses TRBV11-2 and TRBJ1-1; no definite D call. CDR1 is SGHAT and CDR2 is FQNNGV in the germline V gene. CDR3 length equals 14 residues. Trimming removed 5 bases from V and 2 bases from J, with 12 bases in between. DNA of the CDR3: TGTGCCAGCAGCCTTGGCTTTAGCAACACTGAAGCTTTCTTT. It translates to CASSLGFSNTEAFF.

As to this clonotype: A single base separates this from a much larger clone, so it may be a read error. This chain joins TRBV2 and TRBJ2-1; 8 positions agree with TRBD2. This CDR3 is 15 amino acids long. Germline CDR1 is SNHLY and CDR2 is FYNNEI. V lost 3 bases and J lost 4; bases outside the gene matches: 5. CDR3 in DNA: TGTGCCAGCAGTGACACAGCGGGGGTATACAATGAGCAGTTCTTC. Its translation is CASSDTAGVYNEQFF.

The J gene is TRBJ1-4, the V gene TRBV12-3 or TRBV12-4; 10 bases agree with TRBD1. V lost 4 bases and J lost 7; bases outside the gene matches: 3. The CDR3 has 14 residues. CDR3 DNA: TGTGCCAGCAGTTACGGACAGGGGGGTGAAAAACTGTTTTTT. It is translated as CASSYGQGGEKLFF.

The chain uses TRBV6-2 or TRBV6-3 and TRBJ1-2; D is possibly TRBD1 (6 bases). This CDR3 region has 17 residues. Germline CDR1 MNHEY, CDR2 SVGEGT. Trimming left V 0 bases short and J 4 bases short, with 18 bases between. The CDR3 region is CASSYSPLRQDRYGYTF. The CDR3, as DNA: TGTGCCAGCAGTTACTCCCCTTTACGACAGGACCGCTATGGCTACACCTTC.

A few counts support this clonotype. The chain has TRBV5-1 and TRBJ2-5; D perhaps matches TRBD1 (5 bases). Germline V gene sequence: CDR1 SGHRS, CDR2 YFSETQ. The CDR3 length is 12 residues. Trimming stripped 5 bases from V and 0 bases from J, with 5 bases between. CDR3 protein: CASRTDQETQYF. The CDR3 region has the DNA TGCGCCAGCAGGACAGACCAAGAGACCCAGTACTTC.